These 11 T cell receptor beta chains were all obtained from the same sample, sequenced in a study of control samples from healthy donors and cancer patients. Repertoires were generated with immunoSEQ multiplex PCR, while TCRdb's copy carries only in-frame clones and drops some. The sample has approximately 140,000 clones, approximately 94% seen once. What was sequenced was blood. The receptor set was obtained from a man aged 35-49 years in good health.

The DNA of the CDR3 is TGTGCCAGCAGTAACGAAGCGGGAGGTAGAAATGAGCAGTTCTTC. This encodes CASSNEAGGRNEQFF. The chain links TRBV11-2 to TRBJ2-1; TRBD2 aligns across 9 bases. The ends lost 6 bases at V and 7 bases at J; junction bases unmatched: 10. Germline CDR1 is SGHAT and CDR2 is FQNNGV. This CDR3 comprises 15 residues.

The V and J genes are TRBV6-6 and TRBJ1-1; no firm D call. Trimming removed 0 bases from V and 1 base from J, with 6 bases in between. Germline V gene lookup returns CDR1 MNHNY and CDR2 SVGAGI (reference sequence). The CDR3 has 14 amino acids. CDR3 in amino acids: CASSYSVANTEAFF. The CDR3 DNA sequence: TGTGCCAGCAGTTACTCTGTGGCGAACACTGAAGCTTTCTTT.

The chain joins TRBV27 to TRBJ1-5, with 7 bases matching TRBD1. CDR1 is MNHEY and CDR2 is SMNVEV in the germline V gene (reference sequence). The CDR3 runs to 20 residues. V was clipped by 1 base and J by 1 base; unmatched bases: 16. The CDR3 sequence is CASSLFSSGGRGGSNQPQHF. The CDR3 bases are TGTGCCAGCAGTTTATTTAGTTCAGGGGGTAGAGGTGGAAGCAATCAGCCCCAGCATTTT.

The chain carries TRBV25-1 and TRBJ2-2; D gene ambiguous. V lost 6 bases, J lost 5 bases, and 4 bases lay in between. Germline CDR1 MGHDK, CDR2 SYGVNS. This CDR3 has 11 residues. CDR3 sequence reads: CASRVTGELFF. The CDR3 DNA follows: TGTGCCAGCAGGGTTACCGGGGAGCTGTTTTTT.

This rearrangement joins TRBV28 to TRBJ2-7, with TRBD1 matching 9 bases. Germline CDR1 reads MDHEN; CDR2 reads SYDVKM. V gave up 4 bases and J gave up 0 bases; unmatched junction bases: 13. This CDR3 comprises 18 residues. The CDR3 sequence is CASSSPRGTGRLSYEQYF. The CDR3 DNA reads TGTGCCAGCAGTTCCCCCCGCGGGACAGGGAGGCTCTCCTACGAGCAGTACTTC.

V is TRBV10-3 and J is TRBJ1-5; 11 positions agree with TRBD1. The germline V gene has CDR1 ENHRY and CDR2 SYGVKD. V dropped 6 bases and J dropped 5; count of bases not matched to a gene: 3. The CDR3 totals 14 residues. The CDR3: CAIRGTGGDQPQHF. DNA for the CDR3: TGTGCCATCAGGGGGACAGGGGGGGATCAGCCCCAGCATTTT.

This chain joins TRBV29-1 and TRBJ2-2, with D uncertain. The V end lost 3 bases, the J end lost 2 bases, and 10 bases lay between the germline ends. This CDR3 is built from 14 residues. CDR1 SQVTM and CDR2 ANQGSEA come from the germline V gene. This CDR3 is CSVEGGFNTGELFF. The CDR3 bases are TGCAGCGTTGAGGGCGGATTTAACACCGGGGAGCTGTTTTTT.

The chain couples TRBV5-6 to TRBJ2-1; TRBD2 agrees at 9 bases. Germline-derived CDR1 and CDR2 are SGHDT and YYEEEE. This CDR3 is 14 amino acids long. V lost 2 bases to trimming and J lost 9 bases; unmatched junction nucleotides: 6. The DNA for the CDR3 is TGTGCCAGCAGCTTCGGGACTAGCCAAGTTGAGCAGTTCTTC. This gives the protein CASSFGTSQVEQFF.

This rearrangement joins TRBV18 to TRBJ1-1; 9 bases are a match to TRBD1. Losses at the gene ends were 2 bases for V and 6 bases for J; bases not matched to a gene: 4. Germline V gene data show CDR1 as KGHSH and CDR2 as LQKENI. CDR3 length: 14 amino acids. The CDR3 coding sequence is TGTGCCAGCTCACCAAGACAGGGGGACTCTGAAGCTTTCTTT. Its protein product is CASSPRQGDSEAFF. Using reference TRBV18 and TRBJ1-1 for the parts outside the CDR3, the full variable domain is NAGVMQNPRHLVRRRGQEARLRCSPMKGHSHVYWYRQLPEEGLKFMVYLQKENIIDESGMPKERFSAEFPKEGPSILRIQQVVRGDSAAYFCASSPRQGDSEAFFGQGTRLTVV.

V and J are TRBV1 and TRBJ1-5. TRBV1 constitutes a pseudogene. This CDR3 has 16 residues. The CDR3 loop is CTSSHTRRTSFEPQHF. The CDR3 nucleotides read TGCACCAGCAGCCACACCCGGCGGACCTCCTTTGAGCCCCAGCATTTT.

The chain links TRBV3-1 (or the pseudogene TRBV3-2) to TRBJ2-5; D is undetermined. Germline-derived CDR1 and CDR2 are LGHDT and YNNKEL (reference sequence). CDR3 length: 13 residues. Deletions cut 1 base from V and 5 bases from J, with 8 bases between. The CDR3 loop is CASSQVRRETQYF. The CDR3 bases are TGTGCCAGCAGCCAAGTCCGAAGGGAGACCCAGTACTTC.